What follows are 6 T cell receptor beta chains derived from one specimen sequenced in a study of T-cell reconstitution after alpha-beta-depleted transplantation in children. Findings and caveats of the study: Once a year had passed after transplant, T-cell counts and diversity came mostly from newly produced T cells.

The TCRbeta library incorporated unique molecular identifiers. TCRdb ran MiXCR on the PCR reads and lists one entry per CDR3 protein. The sample lists 250,000 to 300,000 distinct CDR3 sequences, almost 8% seen once, with approximately 9% in the top ten. Their target antigens are unknown. Sequencing used peripheral blood, obtained 360 days after TCRalphabeta/CD19-depleted stem cell transplant. Receptors were obtained from a female patient between 2 and 15 years old who had a stem cell transplant for Fanconi anemia, so the T cells may come from the graft donor.

This clonotype was seen many times. CDR3 amino acids: CASSYPSPQFF. In DNA form, the CDR3 reads TGTGCCAGCAGTTACCCGTCCCCGCAGTTCTTC. The chain recombines TRBV6-2 or TRBV6-3 with TRBJ2-1; D gene ambiguous. Trimming removed 2 bases from V and 12 bases from J, with 8 bases in between. The CDR3 is 11 amino acids. CDR1 is MNHEY and CDR2 is SVGEGT in the germline V gene.

This clonotype came up many times. The chain is built from TRBV7-2 and TRBJ2-3, with TRBD2 as a possible D gene (6 bases). CDR3 length: 16 residues. CDR1 is SGHTA, CDR2 FQGNSA, per germline. With 5 bases removed from V and 2 bases from J, the gap between germline ends came to 17 bases. The CDR3 loop reads CASSRTGLINTDTQYF. In nucleotides, the CDR3 is TGTGCCAGCAGCCGAACGGGACTTATAAACACAGATACGCAGTATTTT.

The V gene is TRBV7-9, the J gene TRBJ2-1; D assignment may be TRBD1 or TRBD2 (6 bases each). The germline V gene has CDR1 SEHNR and CDR2 FQNEAQ (reference sequence). The CDR3 length is 15 residues. V gave up 3 bases and J gave up 3 bases, with 12 bases separating them. CDR3 protein: CASSFLGGHYNEQFF. DNA of the CDR3: TGTGCCAGCAGCTTTTTAGGGGGGCACTACAATGAGCAGTTCTTC.

This clonotype has just a few counts. V usage is TRBV5-6 and J usage is TRBJ1-2; TRBD1 is a possible D gene (6 bases). The CDR3 is 14 residues long. CDR1 and CDR2 (germline): SGHDT, YYEEEE. Trimming pared 1 base from V and 5 bases from J, leaving 12 bases between. CDR3 amino acids: CASSLLGQGYGYTF. The CDR3 nucleotides read TGTGCCAGCAGCTTGTTGGGGCAGGGGTATGGCTACACCTTC.

V usage is TRBV12-3 or TRBV12-4 and J usage is TRBJ1-2, with D perhaps matching TRBD1 (5 bases). The CDR3 has 14 amino acids. V shed 6 bases and J shed 6 bases, with 17 bases lying between them. The CDR3 sequence: CASSTLSGMDGYTF. The CDR3 nucleotides read TGTGCCAGCAGCACCTTGTCAGGGATGGATGGCTACACCTTC.

A few counts support this clonotype. The chain is built from TRBV13 and TRBJ2-5; TRBD2 aligns across 7 bases. Germline values: CDR1 PRHDT, CDR2 FYEKMQ (reference sequence). The trim removed 5 bases at V and 7 bases at J, leaving 13 bases unmatched. This CDR3 comprises 15 residues. For the CDR3, the DNA is TGTGCCAGCAGCAGTGAGGGCGGGAGATGGGGGACCCAGTACTTC. It is translated as CASSSEGGRWGTQYF.